A single sample gave rise to the 32 T cell receptor beta chains below, sequenced in a study of shared T cell receptors in the human thymus. Clones were sequenced by immunoSEQ multiplex PCR, and TCRdb holds only the in-frame ones, with some missing. The sample holds 600,000 to 900,000 clones, approximately 85% seen once. The same specimen was also included in a second study, on human thymus T cells.

Sequencing was performed on thymocytes. These TCRs come from a girl in the first two years of life with a congenital heart defect.

The chain has TRBV10-1 and TRBJ1-1; 7 bases are a match to TRBD1. Trimming took 2 bases from V and 11 from J; bases not matched to a gene: 8. The CDR3 extends over 13 amino acids. Germline assignment: CDR1 WNHNN and CDR2 SYGVQD (reference sequence). CDR3 sequence: CASSEEQGRRAFF. In nucleotides, the CDR3 is TGCGCCAGCAGTGAGGAACAGGGGAGAAGGGCTTTCTTT.

V usage is TRBV7-9 and J usage is TRBJ1-2, with unresolved D. CDR3 length equals 18 residues. V was pared by 0 bases and J by 1 base, with 18 bases between. CDR1 SEHNR and CDR2 FQNEAQ come from the germline V gene (reference sequence). The CDR3 sequence is CASSLALTRQSLNYGYTF. The CDR3 DNA reads TGTGCCAGCAGCTTAGCGCTGACCAGGCAGAGCCTTAACTATGGCTACACCTTC.

The chain combines TRBV4-3 with TRBJ2-1, with TRBD1 matching 10 bases. The V gene end was trimmed by 0 bases and the J gene end by 4 bases; junction bases not matched to a gene: 9. The CDR3 length is 18 residues. Germline values: CDR1 LGHNA, CDR2 YSLEER. The DNA for the CDR3 is TGCGCCAGCAGCCAAGATTCTTCGGACAGGGGGAGTTACAATGAGCAGTTCTTC. Translating it yields CASSQDSSDRGSYNEQFF.

This clone showed up just a few times. V and J are TRBV5-1 and TRBJ1-1; D is possibly TRBD1 (6 bases). From germline, CDR1 is SGHRS and CDR2 YFSETQ. The CDR3 spans 12 residues. V was trimmed by 4 bases and J by 3 bases, leaving 7 bases between them. CDR3 in DNA: TGCGCCAGCAGCCGGACAGACACTGAAGCTTTCTTT. Protein sequence: CASSRTDTEAFF. Drawing the rest from reference TRBV5-1 and TRBJ1-1, the complete variable domain is KAGVTQTPRYLIKTRGQQVTLSCSPISGHRSVSWYQQTPGQGLQFLFEYFSETQRNKGNFPGRFSGRQFSNSRSEMNVSTLELGDSALYLCASSRTDTEAFFGQGTRLTVV.

The chain employs TRBV9 and TRBJ1-1; 9 nucleotides line up with TRBD1. The length of the CDR3 is 13 residues. Germline trimming cut 3 bases from V and 10 bases from J; bases unmatched to any gene: 7. Germline lookup yields CDR1 SGDLS and CDR2 YYNGEE. The DNA of the CDR3 is TGTGCCAGCAGCGGAAACAGGGGGCGAAGAGCTTTCTTT. This sequence encodes CASSGNRGRRAFF. Full variable domain (remainder filled in from reference TRBV9 and TRBJ1-1): DSGVTQTPKHLITATGQRVTLRCSPRSGDLSVYWYQQSLDQGLQFLIQYYNGEERAKGNILERFSAQQFPDLHSELNLSSLELGDSALYFCASSGNRGRRAFFGQGTRLTVV.

This clone was seen only a few times. This CDR3 is CASSLLPQGSEGYTF. The CDR3 DNA follows: TGTGCCAGCAGCCTACTTCCACAGGGTAGTGAGGGCTACACCTTC. V and J are TRBV4-2 and TRBJ1-2, with D maybe TRBD1 (6 bases). The length of the CDR3 is 15 residues. Germline V lookup: CDR1 LGHNA, CDR2 YNFKEQ. V lost 4 bases and J 8 bases, leaving 20 bases between the germline ends.

The genes are TRBV4-3 and TRBJ2-1, with 7 positions matching TRBD1. CDR1 and CDR2 (germline): LGHNA, YSLEER. The CDR3 is made up of 18 amino acids. J lost 4 bases, V lost 0 bases, and 12 bases had no gene match. The chain's CDR3 is CASSQETTGTEGYNEQFF. Here the CDR3 DNA reads TGCGCCAGCAGCCAAGAGACCACCGGGACAGAGGGGTACAATGAGCAGTTCTTC.

This chain joins TRBV10-1 and TRBJ1-1; TRBD1 is a possible D gene (5 bases). Trimming pared 4 bases from V and 7 bases from J, leaving 7 bases between. The germline V gene encodes CDR1 WNHNN and CDR2 SYGVQD (reference sequence). CDR3 length: 11 residues. Here the CDR3 DNA reads TGCGCCAGCAGTGGTAGGGGTGAAGCTTTCTTT. Translated, it gives CASSGRGEAFF.

The CDR3 DNA is TGCGCCAGCAGCTTGAGTGCGGAGGATGGCTACACCTTC. This sequence encodes CASSLSAEDGYTF. The chain recombines TRBV5-1 with TRBJ1-2; D unresolved. In germline, CDR1 is SGHRS, CDR2 YFSETQ. V lost 1 base to trimming and J lost 6 bases, with 10 bases between them. The length of the CDR3 is 13 residues.

The chain combines TRBV4-2 with TRBJ2-2, with 13 bases identical to TRBD2. The CDR3 loop spans 21 amino acids. Germline V gene data show CDR1 as LGHNA and CDR2 as YNFKEQ. V lost 3 bases and J lost 6; bases outside the gene matches: 19. The DNA of the CDR3 is TGTGCCAGCAGCCACCGGGGTGGAACTAGCGGGGGGGCCGGACGGCCCGGGGAGCTGTTTTTT. Translating it yields CASSHRGGTSGGAGRPGELFF.

The rearrangement links TRBV7-2 to TRBJ1-3, with 7 bases aligning to TRBD1. The junction had 2 bases not matched to a gene; V was cut back by 1 base and J by 2 bases. Per germline, CDR1 SGHTA and CDR2 FQGNSA. The CDR3 is made up of 15 amino acids. The CDR3 sequence is CASSLEGAPGNTIYF. In DNA form, the CDR3 reads TGTGCCAGCAGCTTAGAGGGGGCCCCTGGAAACACCATATATTTT.

This chain links TRBV11-3 with TRBJ2-7, with no clear D. Deletions cut 1 base from V and 4 bases from J, with 14 bases between. Germline CDR1 and CDR2: SGHNT and YENEEA. CDR3 length equals 15 residues. The CDR3: CASSLGSSPLYEQYF. DNA for the CDR3: TGTGCCAGCAGCTTAGGAAGCTCCCCGCTTTACGAGCAGTACTTC.

This clone occurred once. The chain combines TRBV6-5 with TRBJ1-1; D is ambiguous. The V gene's germline CDR1 is MNHEY and CDR2 SVGAGI. V lost 0 bases to trimming and J lost 3 bases, with 14 bases between them. The CDR3 is 16 amino acids. The CDR3: CASSYSAGSKDTEAFF. CDR3 coding DNA: TGTGCCAGCAGTTACTCGGCGGGATCGAAGGACACTGAAGCTTTCTTT.

The chain is built from TRBV2 and TRBJ1-2; unclear D gene. Germline assignment: CDR1 SNHLY and CDR2 FYNNEI. The CDR3 runs to 12 residues. Trimming stripped 4 bases from V and 8 bases from J, with 11 bases between. This CDR3 reads CASSGQTFGYTF. CDR3 bases: TGTGCCAGCAGTGGTCAGACTTTCGGCTACACCTTC.

The chain couples TRBV29-1 to TRBJ2-7; possibly TRBD1 for D (5 bases). The V and J ends lost 4 bases and 4 bases respectively, with 17 bases between them. The germline gives CDR1 SQVTM, CDR2 ANQGSEA. The CDR3 length is 14 residues. This CDR3 reads CSVVRGRETYEQYF. Here the CDR3 DNA reads TGCAGCGTTGTAAGGGGCAGGGAAACTTACGAGCAGTACTTC.

The gene calls are TRBV2 and TRBJ1-2, with D possibly being TRBD1 (5 bases). The ends were cut back, 1 base at V and 0 bases at J, with 15 bases in the middle. CDR3 length: 17 amino acids. Germline CDR1 reads SNHLY; CDR2 reads FYNNEI. CDR3 sequence: CASSEVRGRGTNYGYTF. The CDR3 bases are TGTGCCAGCAGTGAAGTGCGGGGAAGGGGAACTAACTATGGCTACACCTTC.

The chain is built from TRBV7-9 and TRBJ2-2, with D unresolved. The CDR3 has 16 amino acids. Per germline, CDR1 SEHNR and CDR2 FQNEAQ (reference sequence). V shed 1 base and J shed 4 bases, with 13 bases lying between them. CDR3 loop: CASSLVVASGTGELFF. For the CDR3, the DNA is TGTGCCAGCAGCTTAGTTGTCGCTTCGGGCACCGGGGAGCTGTTTTTT.

The chain combines TRBV4-3 with TRBJ1-2; D gene uncertain. Germline CDR1 and CDR2: LGHNA and YSLEER. V was cut by 3 bases and J by 8 bases, with 10 bases left in between. The CDR3 is 12 amino acids. CDR3 loop: CASSQAGGGYTF. The CDR3 coding sequence is TGCGCCAGCAGCCAGGCGGGTGGCGGCTACACCTTC.

The sample holds a few counts of this clone. This chain connects TRBV7-6 to TRBJ2-5, with D possibly matching TRBD2 (5 bases). The V end lost 5 bases, the J end lost 5 bases, and 18 bases lay between the germline ends. This CDR3 contains 15 residues. CDR1 SGHVS and CDR2 FNYEAQ come from the germline V gene. The CDR3 loop reads CASSPPERSHETQYF. CDR3 coding DNA: TGTGCCAGCAGCCCCCCGGAGCGGAGCCACGAGACCCAGTACTTC.

The V and J genes are TRBV11-2 and TRBJ1-1; D ambiguous. With 0 bases removed from V and 1 base from J, the gap between germline ends came to 6 bases. CDR1 is SGHAT, CDR2 FQNNGV, per germline. The CDR3 sequence is 14 residues long. CDR3 in amino acids: CASSLDRRNTEAFF. The CDR3 nucleotides read TGTGCCAGCAGCTTAGATAGGAGGAACACTGAAGCTTTCTTT. Full variable domain (remainder filled in from reference TRBV11-2 and TRBJ1-1): EAGVAQSPRYKIIEKRQSVAFWCNPISGHATLYWYQQILGQGPKLLIQFQNNGVVDDSQLPKDRFSAERLKGVDSTLKIQPAKLEDSAVYLCASSLDRRNTEAFFGQGTRLTVV.

In the case of this clone: Within the sample, other DNA sequences also encode this same CDR3. The chain uses TRBV7-9 and TRBJ2-3; D may be TRBD1 (6 bases). From germline, CDR1 is SEHNR and CDR2 FQNEAQ (reference sequence). The CDR3 totals 18 residues. The germline V and J ends were trimmed by 2 bases and 3 bases, with 21 bases remaining between them. CDR3 residues: CASSLLGVLLRGTDTQYF. The DNA of the CDR3 is TGTGCCAGCAGCTTATTGGGCGTTCTCCTCAGGGGTACAGATACGCAGTATTTT.

The chain employs TRBV10-3 and TRBJ1-3; D remains ambiguous. The V gene's germline CDR1 is ENHRY and CDR2 SYGVKD. Trimming took 11 bases from V and 1 from J, leaving 15 bases between them. The CDR3 is 14 residues long. CDR3 loop: CAALGATSGNTIYF. The CDR3 nucleotides read TGTGCCGCCCTGGGAGCGACTTCTGGAAACACCATATATTTT.

The chain is built from TRBV15 and TRBJ2-7, with D possibly being TRBD1 (5 bases). The length of the CDR3 is 14 residues. The germline V and J ends were trimmed by 1 base and 0 bases, with 7 bases remaining between them. CDR1 and CDR2 from the germline V gene are LNHNV and YYDKDF (reference sequence). The CDR3 sequence is CATSRGGSSYEQYF. Here the CDR3 DNA reads TGTGCCACCAGCAGAGGGGGCAGCTCCTACGAGCAGTACTTC.

This chain links TRBV5-1 with TRBJ2-5, with TRBD1 identical over 9 bases. CDR1 is SGHRS and CDR2 is YFSETQ in the germline V gene. CDR3 size: 14 residues. The V and J ends lost 3 bases and 2 bases, in that order; junction bases with no gene match: 2. The CDR3 region has the DNA TGCGCCAGCAGCTCAGACAGGGGGCAAGAGACCCAGTACTTC. It translates to CASSSDRGQETQYF.

V and J are TRBV27 and TRBJ1-1; D is undetermined. The CDR3 spans 16 residues. Germline assignment: CDR1 MNHEY and CDR2 SMNVEV (reference sequence). V was pared by 6 bases and J by 1 base, with 18 bases between. The CDR3 region is CASSPRYAEGNTEAFF. CDR3 sequence (DNA): TGTGCCAGCAGCCCGAGGTATGCCGAGGGGAACACTGAAGCTTTCTTT.

The chain recombines TRBV6-5 with TRBJ1-2, with D maybe TRBD1 (6 bases). This CDR3 has 16 amino acids. Trimming stripped 0 bases from V and 8 bases from J, with 19 bases between. CDR1 and CDR2 (germline): MNHEY, SVGAGI. The CDR3 reads CASSYSDHRDFYGYTF. Here the CDR3 DNA reads TGTGCCAGCAGTTACTCTGACCACAGGGATTTTTACGGCTACACCTTC.

V and J are TRBV10-2 and TRBJ2-7, with 12 nucleotides matching TRBD2. V lost 9 bases, J lost 5 bases, and 26 bases stayed unmatched. The CDR3 is made up of 20 amino acids. The germline V gene has CDR1 WSHSY and CDR2 SAAADI. The CDR3 coding sequence is TGCGCCAGTCACCGCCGGGCCCGACTAGCGGGGGCGGAATCCTTAAACGAGCAGTACTTC. This codes for CASHRRARLAGAESLNEQYF.

V is TRBV15 and J is TRBJ1-2, with 10 nucleotides matching TRBD1. V gave up 5 bases and J gave up 6 bases; unmatched junction bases: 0. Germline CDR1 reads LNHNV; CDR2 reads YYDKDF (reference sequence). CDR3 length: 12 residues. CDR3 in DNA: TGTGCCACCAGCGGACAGGGGGATGGCTACACCTTC. Translating gives CATSGQGDGYTF.

V usage is TRBV29-1 and J usage is TRBJ2-2; possibly TRBD1 for D (5 bases). The germline gives CDR1 SQVTM, CDR2 ANQGSEA. Trimming took off 4 bases at V and 7 bases at J, with 10 bases between the two ends. The CDR3 runs to 12 residues. The CDR3 DNA follows: TGCAGCGTTGCAGGGTCCGGCGGGGAGCTGTTTTTT. It specifies CSVAGSGGELFF.

The CDR3 nucleotides read TGTGCCAGCAGCTTTCTCGGCTGGGGAGACTCCTATAATTCACCCCTCCACTTT. Its protein product is CASSFLGWGDSYNSPLHF. The genes are TRBV7-2 and TRBJ1-6; no reliable D call. V lost 3 bases and J lost 0, with 15 bases in between. This CDR3 has 18 amino acids. CDR1 is SGHTA and CDR2 is FQGNSA in the germline V gene. Looking up the rest from reference TRBV7-2 and TRBJ1-6 gives the full variable domain: GAGVSQSPSNKVTEKGKDVELRCDPISGHTALYWYRQSLGQGLEFLIYFQGNSAPDKSGLPSDRFSAERTGGSVSTLTIQRTQQEDSAVYLCASSFLGWGDSYNSPLHFGNGTRLTVT.

The rearrangement uses TRBV4-1 and TRBJ2-7; 9 bases fit TRBD1. In germline, CDR1 is MGHRA, CDR2 YSYEKL. CDR3 length: 13 residues. V lost 1 base to trimming and J lost 6 bases; unmatched junction nucleotides: 1. Here the CDR3 reads CASSQGTGAEQYF. The CDR3 DNA reads TGCGCCAGCAGCCAAGGGACAGGGGCCGAGCAGTACTTC.

CDR3 loop: CASSGGGIPGELFF. DNA for the CDR3: TGTGCCAGCTCGGGCGGGGGGATACCCGGGGAGCTGTTTTTT. The chain uses TRBV6-1 and TRBJ2-2; 8 positions agree with TRBD2. Germline V CDR1 and CDR2: MNHNS, SASEGT. There are 14 residues in the CDR3. Losses at the gene ends were 8 bases for V and 6 bases for J; bases not matched to a gene: 8.